The rows below give T cell receptor beta chains drawn from one sample of a study of T-cell reconstitution after alpha-beta-depleted transplantation in children. Each CDR3 protein is one row after TCRdb ran MiXCR on the PCR reads. The table includes about 300,000 distinct CDR3 sequences, about 9.4% detected once. Sequenced material: PBMCs, taken before TCRalphabeta/CD19-depleted stem cell transplant. The receptors were sampled from a boy under three years old with acute myeloid leukemia, due to receive a stem cell transplant. Each CDR3 is given without its conserved first and last residue. D genes are given only for firm matches. Where a row states a size, it is once, few, many or the class of an expanded clone; other rows omit it.

clone_size	cdr3_length	v_call	d_call	cdr3_aa
-	12	TRBV28	-	ASSSQLSQETQY
many	13	TRBV7-9	-	ASNAYRAGNTEAF
many	11	TRBV20-1	-	SARARVSYEQY
many	12	TRBV20-1	-	SARGGDSNQPQH
many	15	TRBV25-1	TRBD2	ASSEWASGGAGDTQY
many	12	TRBV5-1	TRBD1	ASSTDRVNTEAF
many	11	TRBV28	-	ASSRRSQETQY
few	14	TRBV4-1	-	ASSQGGRLVTDTQY
many	11	TRBV29-1	TRBD1	SAVTGEPYEQY
many	12	TRBV10-3	TRBD1	AISGTGRDEKLF
many	13	TRBV20-1	-	SAPRYRGNTGELF
many	12	TRBV29-1	TRBD2	SAKLAINTGELF
many	12	TRBV7-9	TRBD2	ASSRGRAHDEQY
many	11	TRBV5-1	-	ASSSRETETQY
few	14	TRBV28	-	ASSPRGNRAKNIQY
-	14	TRBV20-1	TRBD2	SALSLAGESSYEQY
many	10	TRBV29-1	-	SVEEGDPEQY
few	11	TRBV7-3	-	ASSASLTGELF
many	14	TRBV28	TRBD2	ASSPSGRGPRETQY
many	15	TRBV27	TRBD2	ASSLFSGGAVYNEQF
many	13	TRBV5-1	TRBD2	ASRLNPGGYNEQF
-	16	TRBV20-1	TRBD2	SARATSGSSLAGNIQY
many	14	TRBV19	TRBD1	ASSAGTGGFTDTQY
many	11	TRBV28	-	ASSSGQNYEQY
many	12	TRBV11-2	TRBD2	ASSFSGRGSEQF
many	12	TRBV20-1	TRBD2	SARVTSGTGELF
-	12	TRBV2	-	ASSEGTLPDTQY
many	11	TRBV6-6	-	ASSYWGTGELF
many	10	TRBV28	-	ASSPHSDTQY
many	9	TRBV28	-	ASRDDQPQH
-	13	TRBV12-3/TRBV12-4	TRBD1	ASSLAGGQGYEQY
many	11	TRBV29-1	TRBD2	SVSSGTTDTQY
many	12	TRBV5-1	-	ASSLAGEPYEQY
many	11	TRBV5-1	-	ASSLRNYNEQF
many	11	TRBV7-3	TRBD2	ASSFTSEETQY
many	10	TRBV7-9	-	ASTQLRNIQY
many	11	TRBV4-1	-	ASSQVGTGELF
-	13	TRBV5-4	-	ASSASLPGANVLT
-	13	TRBV18	-	ASSTLAGTYNEQF
many	13	TRBV28	TRBD1	ASSLKGTGGTEAF
-	10	TRBV12-3/TRBV12-4	-	ASSPRKTEAF
many	15	TRBV5-1	TRBD2	ASSSEIKLAGLYEQY
many	12	TRBV13	-	ASSLGVPDTEAF
many	14	TRBV12-3/TRBV12-4	-	ASSFFGRGHQETQY
many	14	TRBV12-3/TRBV12-4	-	ASSFLNGGIQETQY
-	13	TRBV18	-	ARSPGAYGTGEQY
many	12	TRBV7-9	TRBD2	ASSLGGLAYEQY
many	11	TRBV28	-	ASSRRGRGEAF
few	13	TRBV5-1	TRBD2	ASSLRLASSYEQY
many	12	TRBV7-3	TRBD2	ASSLAGSYNEQF
many	12	TRBV9	-	ASSVAPQGETQY
many	10	TRBV29-1	-	SVVGLRNEQF
many	14	TRBV6-5	TRBD2	ASSYFRGGRDYEQY
-	12	TRBV24-1	-	ATSDLDSHRELF
many	10	TRBV4-2	-	ASSQRTGELF
many	15	TRBV27	-	ASSTVAVTSGANVLT
many	10	TRBV3-1	-	ASGDPPDTQY
many	13	TRBV28	TRBD2	ASSRGTSGEDEQF
-	12	TRBV28	-	ASRQELAKNIQY